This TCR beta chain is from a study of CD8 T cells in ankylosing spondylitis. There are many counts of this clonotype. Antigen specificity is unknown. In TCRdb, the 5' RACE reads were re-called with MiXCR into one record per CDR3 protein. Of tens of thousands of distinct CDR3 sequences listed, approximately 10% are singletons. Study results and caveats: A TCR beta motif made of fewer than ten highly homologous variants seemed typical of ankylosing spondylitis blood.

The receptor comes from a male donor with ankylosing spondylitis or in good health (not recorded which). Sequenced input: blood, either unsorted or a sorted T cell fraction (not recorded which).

The CDR3 protein is CASSLTGTSGRGEQFF. The CDR3 DNA is TGCGCCAGCAGCCTAACCGGGACTAGCGGGAGGGGGGAGCAGTTCTTC. V gene TRBV4-1 combines with J gene TRBJ2-1, with 16 bases aligning to TRBD2. This CDR3 has 16 residues. J lost 10 bases, V lost 4 bases, and 7 bases had no gene match. Per the germline V gene, CDR1 is MGHRA and CDR2 is YSYEKL.